Sequencing of this T cell receptor (beta chain) was carried out in a study of blood T cell repertoires in COVID-19. In the study overall: There were acute and convalescent COVID-19 samples, and they came from the United States, Italy and Spain. T cells, B-cell-depleted T cells, or PBMCs supplied cDNA or gDNA.

The CDR3 loop spans 14 amino acids. CDR1 is SGHTA, CDR2 FQGTGA, per germline. The V and J ends lost 5 bases and 3 bases, in that order; junction bases with no gene match: 3. Original methodology: Using reference gene primer amplification, nucleated cell counts were estimated. Using immunoSEQ multiplex PCR, the repertoire was profiled, and TCRdb retains in-frame clones only, with some absent. That table furnishes V, J and clone size, whereas the DNA furnished D and trimming. The data show about 170,000 clones, about 89% seen once. The sample taken for sequencing was peripheral blood. The receptor's source is a man between 65 and 85 years old with acute or convalescent COVID-19. The rearrangement uses TRBV7-3 and TRBJ2-3, with 9 bases aligning to TRBD1. As DNA, the CDR3 is TGTGCCAGCAGCGTGGACAGGGGTACAGATACGCAGTATTTT. The encoded protein is CASSVDRGTDTQYF.